This T cell receptor beta chain originates from a study of monozygotic twins with inflammatory bowel disease. The CDR3 consists of 19 residues. The germline CDR1 and CDR2 sequences are MGHRA and YSYEKL. An amount of about 3,500 ng of total RNA was used for each TCR library. UMIs that had a 6-nucleotide sample barcode were put in using template switching. TCRdb re-called the 5' RACE reads and gives one entry per CDR3 protein, without DNA. The ten most abundant clones cover approximately 1.6% of a sample with about 210,000 distinct CDR3 sequences. The authors drew approximately 2.5 ml of blood from each donor. Researchers isolated total RNA from whole blood without sorting T cells.

This receptor was obtained from a human donor with ulcerative colitis or Crohn's disease, or a healthy co-twin of an affected twin (not recorded which). V gene TRBV4-1 combines with J gene TRBJ1-4; the TCRdb call, TRBD1, lacks DNA for checking. The sequencing input was blood. CDR3 region: CASSLGAGAPPRPNEKLFF.